The table lists the clone carrying this T cell receptor (beta chain) with a few counts. Germline lookup yields CDR1 KGHSH and CDR2 LQKENI. The CDR3 contains 17 residues. V lost 3 bases, J lost 0 bases, and 17 bases lay in between. Only in-frame clones appear in the TCRdb table, and some are missing; sequencing was by immunoSEQ multiplex PCR. The profile shows tens of thousands of clones, approximately 91% of them singletons. The sample originates from a study of T cell changes during pregnancy in multiple sclerosis. J is TRBJ1-1 and V is TRBV18, with D possibly being TRBD1 (6 bases). The sample in question was peripheral blood, obtained in the first trimester of pregnancy. This sequence originates from a female donor with multiple sclerosis, enrolled in a pregnancy study. The DNA for the CDR3 is TGTGCCAGCTCACCCGACAGAACCAGGGGCATGAACACTGAAGCTTTCTTT. Encoded protein: CASSPDRTRGMNTEAFF.